The 28 T cell receptor beta chains listed next were all sequenced from one sample in a study of beta chain features in type 1 diabetes. Since all of the isolated RNA was reverse transcribed, expressed TCRB transcripts were what got sequenced. Repertoires were generated with immunoSEQ multiplex PCR, while TCRdb's copy carries only in-frame clones and drops some. The table includes a few hundred thousand clones, around 14% detected once. The sample consisted of naive CD4+ T cells from blood. The origin of the receptors is a man under 40 in good health.

The V gene is TRBV6-6, the J gene TRBJ2-7; D is undetermined. The CDR3 runs 12 residues. The germline V and J ends were trimmed by 2 bases and 7 bases, with 9 bases remaining between them. In germline, CDR1 is MNHNY, CDR2 SVGAGI (reference sequence). DNA for the CDR3: TGTGCCAGCAGTTACGCAGAAGGGGAGCAGTACTTC. Amino acid sequence: CASSYAEGEQYF.

V is TRBV2 and J is TRBJ1-1; 9 nucleotides match TRBD1. With V trimmed by 4 bases and J by 4 bases, 16 bases remained unmatched. This CDR3 is 18 amino acids long. CDR1 and CDR2 from the germline V gene are SNHLY and FYNNEI. The DNA for the CDR3 is TGTGCCAGCAGTGTTAGGACAGGGGCTAACCGGGTGAGCACTGAAGCTTTCTTT. Translation: CASSVRTGANRVSTEAFF.

In this sample, this clone turned up a few times. The V and J genes are TRBV15 and TRBJ2-5, with D possibly matching TRBD1 (6 bases). Germline CDR1 is LNHNV and CDR2 is YYDKDF (reference sequence). V lost 1 base and J lost 5, with 23 bases in between. This CDR3 is 18 amino acids long. As DNA, the CDR3 is TGTGCCACCAGCAGAGTCCCAGACCTCGGACAGACAATGGAGACCCAGTACTTC. Translated, it gives CATSRVPDLGQTMETQYF.

The V call is TRBV11-2, the J call TRBJ2-5; 10 nucleotides line up with TRBD2. J lost 7 bases, V lost 0 bases, and 5 bases had no gene match. The CDR3 covers 15 residues. Per germline, CDR1 SGHAT and CDR2 FQNNGV. The CDR3, as DNA: TGTGCCAGCAGCTTAGATCTAGCGGGAGCTGCGACCCAGTACTTC. Translating it yields CASSLDLAGAATQYF. The entire variable domain, with the rest obtained from reference TRBV11-2 and TRBJ2-5, is as follows: EAGVAQSPRYKIIEKRQSVAFWCNPISGHATLYWYQQILGQGPKLLIQFQNNGVVDDSQLPKDRFSAERLKGVDSTLKIQPAKLEDSAVYLCASSLDLAGAATQYFGPGTRLLVL.

In this sample, this clone turned up a few times. The gene calls are TRBV15 and TRBJ2-6; possibly TRBD1 for D (5 bases). V was clipped by 0 bases and J by 2 bases, with 14 bases between them. The CDR3 runs to 18 residues. Germline CDR1 reads LNHNV; CDR2 reads YYDKDF (reference sequence). CDR3: CATSREGRAKPGANVLTF. CDR3 coding DNA: TGTGCCACCAGCAGAGAAGGCAGGGCTAAGCCTGGGGCCAACGTCCTGACTTTC.

The chain couples TRBV7-8 to TRBJ1-4; 7 positions match TRBD1. This CDR3 has 16 amino acids. V dropped 5 bases and J dropped 8; count of bases not matched to a gene: 14. Germline V gives CDR1 SGHVS, CDR2 FQNEAQ. The chain's CDR3 is CASSPHRVRGGEKLFF. CDR3 DNA: TGTGCCAGCAGCCCGCACCGGGTCAGGGGGGGAGAAAAACTGTTTTTT.

This clone appeared a few times. This rearrangement joins TRBV9 to TRBJ2-2, with D perhaps matching TRBD2 (7 bases). V was shortened by 9 bases and J by 2 bases, with 23 bases between the two germline ends. Germline-derived CDR1 and CDR2 are SGDLS and YYNGEE. The CDR3 is made up of 17 amino acids. CDR3 coding DNA: TGTGCCACTAGCCGAACCGGCGGGGGCCTTAACACCGGGGAGCTGTTTTTT. Its protein product is CATSRTGGGLNTGELFF.

The V gene is TRBV7-4, the J gene TRBJ2-1; 9 nucleotides match TRBD2. The CDR3 has 16 residues. With 5 bases clipped from V and 6 bases from J, the junction kept 11 bases outside the gene matches. Per the germline V gene, CDR1 is SGHVT and CDR2 is SQSDAQ. The CDR3 is CASSGDGASGVNEQFF. As DNA, the CDR3 is TGTGCCAGCAGCGGCGACGGAGCTAGCGGGGTCAATGAGCAGTTCTTC.

This clone has a handful of counts. V is TRBV7-2 and J is TRBJ2-3; TRBD2 aligns across 7 bases. The germline V gene has CDR1 SGHTA and CDR2 FQGNSA. The CDR3 is 17 amino acids. Trimming took 2 bases from V and 5 from J; bases not matched to a gene: 13. CDR3 loop: CASSLRSSKQRGDTQYF. The DNA of the CDR3 is TGTGCCAGCAGCTTAAGAAGCTCCAAGCAGCGGGGAGATACGCAGTATTTT.

This clone was observed a few times. The rearrangement joins TRBV27 to TRBJ2-6; no firm D call. Germline V gives CDR1 MNHEY, CDR2 SMNVEV (reference sequence). Trimming left V 5 bases short and J 0 bases short, with 5 bases between. This CDR3 is 14 amino acids long. In nucleotides, the CDR3 is TGTGCCAGCAGTGCCAGCTCTGGGGCCAACGTCCTGACTTTC. Translating it yields CASSASSGANVLTF. Using reference TRBV27 and TRBJ2-6 for the parts outside the CDR3, the full variable domain is EAQVTQNPRYLITVTGKKLTVTCSQNMNHEYMSWYRQDPGLGLRQIYYSMNVEVTDKGDVPEGYKVSRKEKRNFPLILESPSPNQTSLYFCASSASSGANVLTFGAGSRLTVL.

CDR3 region: CASSSGTEPSYEQYV. CDR3 nucleotide sequence: TGTGCCAGCAGCTCCGGGACAGAGCCCTCCTACGAGCAGTACGTC. The chain recombines TRBV5-4 with TRBJ2-7, with 7 bases that match TRBD1. Looked up from germline, CDR1 is SGHNT and CDR2 is YYREEE (reference sequence). V dropped 3 bases and J dropped 0; count of bases not matched to a gene: 6. This CDR3 contains 15 residues.

This clone has just a few counts. The J gene is TRBJ2-3, the V gene TRBV4-3; 10 bases line up with TRBD1. J lost 3 bases, V lost 5 bases, and 5 bases had no gene match. This CDR3 has 15 amino acids. Germline lookup yields CDR1 LGHNA and CDR2 YSLEER. The CDR3 reads CASSTRDRGTDTQYF. The CDR3 DNA is TGCGCCAGCAGCACCCGGGACAGGGGTACAGATACGCAGTATTTT.

J is TRBJ2-3 and V is TRBV9; TRBD1 agrees at 7 bases. Germline V gene sequence: CDR1 SGDLS, CDR2 YYNGEE. CDR3 size: 15 residues. V was clipped by 1 base and J by 6 bases; unmatched bases: 8. The CDR3 loop reads CASSVTTGIGDTQYF. In nucleotides, the CDR3 is TGTGCCAGCAGCGTAACGACAGGGATCGGGGATACGCAGTATTTT.

This clone was seen many times. This chain connects TRBV9 to TRBJ2-4; D remains ambiguous. Trimming shortened V by 0 bases and J by 7 bases, and 11 bases separated the two germline ends. The CDR3 extends over 14 amino acids. The germline CDR1 and CDR2 sequences are SGDLS and YYNGEE. This CDR3 reads CASSVADHPNIQYF. The CDR3 nucleotides read TGTGCCAGCAGCGTAGCTGATCACCCCAACATTCAGTACTTC.

The chain couples TRBV7-2 to TRBJ2-5, with 7 bases matching TRBD1. The germline V gene encodes CDR1 SGHTA and CDR2 FQGNSA. This CDR3 has 15 amino acids. The junction had 9 bases not matched to a gene; V was cut back by 5 bases and J by 3 bases. The CDR3, as DNA: TGTGCCAGCAGCCCGACCCCCGGACAGGAAGAGACCCAGTACTTC. It is translated as CASSPTPGQEETQYF.

This clone was counted between two and nine times. Other DNA sequences in this sample translate to the same CDR3. The chain has TRBV9 and TRBJ2-3; no reliable D call. Germline V gene sequence: CDR1 SGDLS, CDR2 YYNGEE. Trimming removed 0 bases at V and 0 bases at J, with 5 bases between. The CDR3 has 14 amino acids. The CDR3 loop reads CASSVVPSTDTQYF. CDR3 in DNA: TGTGCCAGCAGCGTAGTTCCTAGCACAGATACGCAGTATTTT.

The rearrangement links TRBV5-1 to TRBJ2-3, with 7 bases identical to TRBD2. This CDR3 spans 15 amino acids. Unmatched junction bases numbered 8, after V lost 4 bases and J lost 3 bases. CDR1 and CDR2 from the germline V gene are SGHRS and YFSETQ. In nucleotides, the CDR3 is TGCGCCAGCAGCCCCGGACTAGAGGCGACAGATACGCAGTATTTT. Amino acids: CASSPGLEATDTQYF.

The chain joins TRBV7-2 to TRBJ2-3; no clear D. V lost 5 bases and J lost 2, with 11 bases in between. The germline CDR1 and CDR2 sequences are SGHTA and FQGNSA. CDR3 length equals 14 residues. CDR3 loop: CASSPRRTTDTQYF. CDR3 bases: TGTGCCAGCAGCCCCCGCCGGACCACAGATACGCAGTATTTT.

V usage is TRBV10-3 and J usage is TRBJ2-5; D gene ambiguous. CDR3 length equals 13 residues. The germline gives CDR1 ENHRY, CDR2 SYGVKD. V dropped 0 bases and J dropped 3 bases, with 5 bases sitting between them. CDR3 DNA: TGTGCCATCAGTGAGTCCATGGAAGAGACCCAGTACTTC. This encodes CAISESMEETQYF.

The rearrangement uses TRBV30 and TRBJ2-7, with D hard to call. Germline V lookup: CDR1 GTSNPN, CDR2 SVGIG (reference sequence). The CDR3 extends over 13 amino acids. Deletions cut 2 bases from V and 7 bases from J, with 15 bases between. The CDR3 loop reads CAWSPRLVGEQYV. The CDR3 DNA reads TGTGCCTGGAGTCCCCGGCTTGTAGGGGAGCAGTACGTC.

The rearrangement joins TRBV7-2 to TRBJ2-1, with 8 bases aligning to TRBD2. Germline V gene lookup returns CDR1 SGHTA and CDR2 FQGNSA. CDR3 size: 16 residues. V lost 1 base, J lost 15 bases, and 17 bases stayed unmatched. As DNA, the CDR3 is TGTGCCAGCAGCTTAGGGACTAGCCGTCCAAATGGGTACCGGTTCTTC. Its protein product is CASSLGTSRPNGYRFF.

The V gene is TRBV30, the J gene TRBJ2-1; 7 positions agree with TRBD2. CDR1 and CDR2 from the germline V gene are GTSNPN and SVGIG (reference sequence). Trimming took 5 bases from V and 5 from J; bases not matched to a gene: 12. This CDR3 is built from 15 residues. CDR3 sequence reads: CAWYDPGLPHNEQFF. The CDR3 DNA reads as TGTGCCTGGTATGATCCGGGACTACCCCACAATGAGCAGTTCTTC.

There are a few counts of this clone. The CDR3 is CASSLAGQVYNEQFF. As DNA, the CDR3 is TGTGCCAGCAGCTTGGCAGGGCAGGTTTACAATGAGCAGTTCTTC. V is TRBV5-4 and J is TRBJ2-1; maybe TRBD1 (5 bases). Germline-derived CDR1 and CDR2 are SGHNT and YYREEE (reference sequence). Deletions cut 0 bases from V and 4 bases from J, with 11 bases between. CDR3 length equals 15 residues. The whole variable domain, remainder taken from reference TRBV5-4 and TRBJ2-1, is ETGVTQSPTHLIKTRGQQVTLRCSSQSGHNTVSWYQQALGQGPQFIFQYYREEENGRGNFPPRFSGLQFPNYSSELNVNALELDDSALYLCASSLAGQVYNEQFFGPGTRLTVL.

This clone turned up a few times. The chain recombines TRBV19 with TRBJ1-1; D may be TRBD1 (5 bases). CDR3 size: 15 residues. The germline CDR1 and CDR2 sequences are LNHDA and SQIVND (reference sequence). Trimming removed 1 base at V and 4 bases at J, with 13 bases between. The CDR3 region has the DNA TGTGCCAGTAGTATAGCGGCAGGGCTGGGCACTGAAGCTTTCTTT. Protein: CASSIAAGLGTEAFF.

The gene calls are TRBV5-1 and TRBJ2-2; D gene uncertain. The germline gives CDR1 SGHRS, CDR2 YFSETQ. This CDR3 has 13 residues. The germline V and J ends were trimmed by 0 bases and 4 bases, with 4 bases remaining between them. The CDR3 DNA reads as TGCGCCAGCAGCTTGGAGGTCACCGGGGAGCTGTTTTTT. It yields the protein CASSLEVTGELFF.

V usage is TRBV14 and J usage is TRBJ2-2; D not resolved. In germline, CDR1 is SGHDN, CDR2 FVKESK. The CDR3 totals 13 residues. Trimming cost V 2 bases and J 4 bases, with 5 bases left between them. The DNA for the CDR3 is TGTGCCAGCAGCCAACAGCTCACCGGGGAGCTGTTTTTT. Protein product: CASSQQLTGELFF. The variable domain in full, with the rest retrieved from reference TRBV14 and TRBJ2-2, is EAGVTQFPSHSVIEKGQTVTLRCDPISGHDNLYWYRRVMGKEIKFLLHFVKESKQDESGMPNNRFLAERTGGTYSTLKVQPAELEDSGVYFCASSQQLTGELFFGEGSRLTVL.

This clone has a handful of counts. The rearrangement links TRBV9 to TRBJ2-5, with D perhaps TRBD1 (6 bases). The CDR3 extends over 16 amino acids. Between the trimmed V and J ends, which lost 0 bases and 5 bases, there was a span of 17 bases. Germline V CDR1 and CDR2: SGDLS, YYNGEE. The CDR3 DNA is TGTGCCAGCAGCGTAGCTCCAACAGGGAGTGGGGAGACCCAGTACTTC. Translated, it gives CASSVAPTGSGETQYF.

CDR3 protein: CATSREWLAGGYEQYV. CDR3 bases: TGTGCCACCAGCAGAGAATGGCTAGCGGGGGGTTACGAGCAGTACGTC. V is TRBV15 and J is TRBJ2-7, with TRBD2 matching over 11 bases. This CDR3 contains 16 residues. Germline trimming cut 0 bases from V and 4 bases from J; bases unmatched to any gene: 5. Germline loops: CDR1 LNHNV, CDR2 YYDKDF (reference sequence).